Each of the 3 T cell receptor beta chains below was sequenced from the same sample in a study of T cell repertoires in cytomegalovirus infection. A single record per CDR3 protein comes from TCRdb applying MiXCR to the reads. This table has some 920,000 distinct CDR3 sequences, approximately 32% appearing once. Antigens for these TCRs are unknown. Source: cultured CD8+ T cells from PBMCs, taken from culture after CMV antigen stimulation. The receptor set was obtained from a human donor in good health (CMV status not recorded). Some clones in this sample may be carry-over from other donors' samples.

This clonotype was seen a few times. This sequence joins TRBV7-2 and TRBJ2-1, with 11 bases aligning to TRBD2. J gave up 5 bases and V 5 bases, and 5 bases lay outside the gene matches. The germline V gene encodes CDR1 SGHTA and CDR2 FQGNSA. There are 15 residues in the CDR3. This CDR3 reads CASSVTSGSHNEQFF. The CDR3 DNA is TGTGCCAGCAGCGTTACTAGCGGGAGCCACAATGAGCAGTTCTTC. Full variable domain (outside the CDR3, taken from reference TRBV7-2 and TRBJ2-1): GAGVSQSPSNKVTEKGKDVELRCDPISGHTALYWYRQSLGQGLEFLIYFQGNSAPDKSGLPSDRFSAERTGGSVSTLTIQRTQQEDSAVYLCASSVTSGSHNEQFFGPGTRLTVL.

The rearrangement uses TRBV6-1 and TRBJ1-5; unclear D gene. This CDR3 is built from 14 residues. In germline, CDR1 is MNHNS, CDR2 SASEGT. The V end lost 4 bases, the J end lost 1 base, and 8 bases lay between the germline ends. CDR3 sequence: CASSGSGSNQPQHF. CDR3 sequence (DNA): TGTGCCAGCAGTGGTTCGGGGAGCAATCAGCCCCAGCATTTT.

The chain recombines TRBV19 with TRBJ1-5; D gene unclear. The germline gives CDR1 LNHDA, CDR2 SQIVND (reference sequence). The CDR3 is 15 residues long. V lost 1 base, J lost 5 bases, and 12 bases lay in between. CDR3 bases: TGTGCCAGTAGTATAGGTAGCGGGCTGGATCAGCCCCAGCATTTT. This encodes CASSIGSGLDQPQHF.